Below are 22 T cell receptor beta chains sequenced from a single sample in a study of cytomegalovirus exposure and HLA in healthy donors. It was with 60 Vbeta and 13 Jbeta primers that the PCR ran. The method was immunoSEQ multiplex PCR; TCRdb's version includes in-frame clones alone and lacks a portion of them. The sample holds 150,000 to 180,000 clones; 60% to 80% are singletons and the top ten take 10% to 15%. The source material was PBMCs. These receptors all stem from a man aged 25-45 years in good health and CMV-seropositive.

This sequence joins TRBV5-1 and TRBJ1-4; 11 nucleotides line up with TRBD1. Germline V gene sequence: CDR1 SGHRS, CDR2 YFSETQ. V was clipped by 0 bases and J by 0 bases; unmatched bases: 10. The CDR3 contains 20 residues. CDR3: CASSLAGTGGKKATNEKLFF. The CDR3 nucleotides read TGCGCCAGCAGCTTGGCCGGGACAGGGGGGAAAAAAGCAACTAATGAAAAACTGTTTTTT.

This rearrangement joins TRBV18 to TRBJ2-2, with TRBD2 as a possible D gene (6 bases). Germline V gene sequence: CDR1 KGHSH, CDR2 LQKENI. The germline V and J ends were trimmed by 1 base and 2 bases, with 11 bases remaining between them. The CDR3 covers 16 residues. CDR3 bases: TGTGCCAGCTCACCACACCCGGGACTCAACACCGGGGAGCTGTTTTTT. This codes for CASSPHPGLNTGELFF.

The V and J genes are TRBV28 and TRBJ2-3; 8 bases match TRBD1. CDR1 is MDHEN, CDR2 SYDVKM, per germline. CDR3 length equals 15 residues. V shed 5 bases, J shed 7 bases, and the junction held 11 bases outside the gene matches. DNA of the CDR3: TGTGCCAGCAGTCAGCGACAGGGGTCGGCAAATACGCAGTATTTT. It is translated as CASSQRQGSANTQYF.

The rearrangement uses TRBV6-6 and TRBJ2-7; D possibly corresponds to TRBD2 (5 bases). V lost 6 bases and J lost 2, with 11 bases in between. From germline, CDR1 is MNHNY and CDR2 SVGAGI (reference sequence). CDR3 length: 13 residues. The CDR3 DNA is TGTGCCAGCAGACCAACGGGGACCTACGAGCAGTACTTC. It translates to CASRPTGTYEQYF.

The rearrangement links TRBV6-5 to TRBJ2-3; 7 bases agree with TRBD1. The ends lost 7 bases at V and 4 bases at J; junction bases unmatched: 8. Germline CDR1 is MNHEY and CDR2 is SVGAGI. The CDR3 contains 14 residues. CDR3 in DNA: TGTGCCAGCATGGAAAGGGGGCTTGCAGATACGCAGTATTTT. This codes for CASMERGLADTQYF.

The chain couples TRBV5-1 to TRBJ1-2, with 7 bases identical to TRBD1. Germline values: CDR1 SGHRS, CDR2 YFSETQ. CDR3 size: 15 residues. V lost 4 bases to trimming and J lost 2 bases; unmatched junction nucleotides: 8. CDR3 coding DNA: TGCGCCAGCAGCACTGGGGACAGCAAAAACTATGGCTACACCTTC. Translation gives CASSTGDSKNYGYTF.

This chain's CDR3 is CASSLLAGGNTGELFF. In nucleotides, the CDR3 is TGTGCCAGCAGCTTGTTAGCGGGAGGGAACACCGGGGAGCTGTTTTTT. The J gene is TRBJ2-2, the V gene TRBV7-2; TRBD2 agrees at 10 bases. Germline lookup yields CDR1 SGHTA and CDR2 FQGNSA. The CDR3 is 16 residues long. The V gene end was trimmed by 3 bases and the J gene end by 1 base; junction bases not matched to a gene: 2.

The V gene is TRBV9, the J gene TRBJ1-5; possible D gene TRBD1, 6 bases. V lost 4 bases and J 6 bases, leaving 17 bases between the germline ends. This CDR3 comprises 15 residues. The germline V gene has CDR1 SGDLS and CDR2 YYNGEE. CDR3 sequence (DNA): TGTGCCAGCAGCTTGGGCAACAGGGAGAGTCAGCCCCAGCATTTT. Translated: CASSLGNRESQPQHF.

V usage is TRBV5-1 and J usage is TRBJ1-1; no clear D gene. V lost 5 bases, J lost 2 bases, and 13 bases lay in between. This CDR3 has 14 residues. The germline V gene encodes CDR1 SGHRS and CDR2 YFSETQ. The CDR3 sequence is CASRSPVFNTEAFF. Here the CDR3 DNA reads TGCGCCAGCAGATCGCCAGTGTTCAACACTGAAGCTTTCTTT.

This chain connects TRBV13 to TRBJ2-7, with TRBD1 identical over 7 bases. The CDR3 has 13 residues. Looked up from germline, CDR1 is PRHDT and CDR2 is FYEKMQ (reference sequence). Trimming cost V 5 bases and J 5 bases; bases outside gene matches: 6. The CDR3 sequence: CASSLTGVNEQYF. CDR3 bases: TGTGCCAGCAGCCTTACAGGGGTTAACGAGCAGTACTTC.

The CDR3 nucleotides read TGTGCCAGCAGCCAAGAGGAGGGACAGGCGAGCTTTAACTATGGCTACACCTTC. Amino acids: CASSQEEGQASFNYGYTF. The chain employs TRBV4-2 and TRBJ1-2; 8 positions agree with TRBD1. Looked up from germline, CDR1 is LGHNA and CDR2 is YNFKEQ. The CDR3 is 18 amino acids. Germline trimming cut 0 bases from V and 1 base from J; bases unmatched to any gene: 10.

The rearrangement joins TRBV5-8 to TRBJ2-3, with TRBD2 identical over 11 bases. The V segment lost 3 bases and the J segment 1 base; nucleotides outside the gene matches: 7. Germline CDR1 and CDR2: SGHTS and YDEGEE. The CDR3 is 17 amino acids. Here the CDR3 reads CASSSDLAGGGTDTQYF. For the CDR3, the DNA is TGTGCCAGCAGCTCCGACTTAGCGGGAGGGGGCACAGATACGCAGTATTTT.

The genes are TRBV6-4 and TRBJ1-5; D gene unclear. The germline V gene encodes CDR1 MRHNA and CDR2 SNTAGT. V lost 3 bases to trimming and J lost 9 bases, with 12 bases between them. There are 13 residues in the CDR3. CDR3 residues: CASSEGQDRPQHF. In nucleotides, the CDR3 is TGTGCCAGCAGTGAAGGTCAGGATCGGCCCCAGCATTTT.

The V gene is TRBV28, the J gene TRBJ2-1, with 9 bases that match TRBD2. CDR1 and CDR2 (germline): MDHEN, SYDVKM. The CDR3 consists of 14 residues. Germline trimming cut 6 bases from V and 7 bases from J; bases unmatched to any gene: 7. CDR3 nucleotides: TGTGCCAGCAGCCGACGGACTAGCGTTAATGAGCAGTTCTTC. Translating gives CASSRRTSVNEQFF.

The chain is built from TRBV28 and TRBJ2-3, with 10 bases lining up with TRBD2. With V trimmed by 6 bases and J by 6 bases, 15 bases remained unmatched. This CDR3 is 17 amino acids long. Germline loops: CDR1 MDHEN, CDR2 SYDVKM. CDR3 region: CASSPPGLAEGVDTQYF. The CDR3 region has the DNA TGTGCCAGCAGCCCCCCCGGACTAGCGGAGGGGGTGGATACGCAGTATTTT.

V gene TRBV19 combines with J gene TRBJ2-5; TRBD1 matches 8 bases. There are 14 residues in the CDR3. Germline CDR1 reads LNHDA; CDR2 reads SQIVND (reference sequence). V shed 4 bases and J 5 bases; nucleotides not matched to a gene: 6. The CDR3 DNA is TGTGCCAGTAGTACACGGACAGGGTGGGAGACCCAGTACTTC. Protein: CASSTRTGWETQYF.

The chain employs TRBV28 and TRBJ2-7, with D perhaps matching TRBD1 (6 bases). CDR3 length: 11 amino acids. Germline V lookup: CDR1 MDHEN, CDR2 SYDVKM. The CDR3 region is CVTGTTYEQYF. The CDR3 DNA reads TGTGTTACAGGGACCACCTACGAGCAGTACTTC. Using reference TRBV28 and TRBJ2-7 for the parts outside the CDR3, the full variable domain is DVKVTQSSRYLVKRTGEKVFLECVQDMDHENMFWYRQDPGLGLRLIYFSYDVKMKEKGDIPEGYSVSREKKERFSLILESASTNQTSMYLCVTGTTYEQYFGPGTRLTVT.

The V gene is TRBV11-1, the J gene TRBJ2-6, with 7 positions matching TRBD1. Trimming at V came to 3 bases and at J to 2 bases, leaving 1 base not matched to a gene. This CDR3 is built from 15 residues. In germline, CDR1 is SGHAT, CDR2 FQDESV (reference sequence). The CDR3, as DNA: TGTGCCAGCAGCTTTGACAGGGCTGGGGCCAACGTCCTGACTTTC. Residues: CASSFDRAGANVLTF.

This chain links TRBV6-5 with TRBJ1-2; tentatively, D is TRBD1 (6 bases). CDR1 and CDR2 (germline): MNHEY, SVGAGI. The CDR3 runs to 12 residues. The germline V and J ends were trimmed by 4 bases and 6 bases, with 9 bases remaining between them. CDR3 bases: TGTGCCAGCAGTTTCAACAGGGATGGCTACACCTTC. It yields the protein CASSFNRDGYTF.

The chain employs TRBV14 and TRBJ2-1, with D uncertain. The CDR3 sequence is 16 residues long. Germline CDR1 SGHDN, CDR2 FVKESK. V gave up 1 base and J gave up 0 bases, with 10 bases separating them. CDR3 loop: CASSQVRRISYNEQFF. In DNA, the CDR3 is TGTGCCAGCAGCCAAGTGAGGAGAATCTCCTACAATGAGCAGTTCTTC.

CDR3 region: CASSAGDRAYGYTF. The CDR3 DNA sequence: TGTGCCAGCAGTGCCGGTGACAGGGCGTATGGCTACACCTTC. The gene calls are TRBV6-1 and TRBJ1-2; 7 nucleotides align to TRBD1. V was clipped by 4 bases and J by 5 bases; unmatched bases: 7. Germline V lookup: CDR1 MNHNS, CDR2 SASEGT. CDR3 length: 14 residues.

CDR3 loop: CASTSSYLNTEAFF. Here the CDR3 DNA reads TGTGCCAGCACTTCGTCCTACCTGAACACTGAAGCTTTCTTT. The genes are TRBV6-5 and TRBJ1-1; D not resolved. Germline CDR1 is MNHEY and CDR2 is SVGAGI. V was clipped by 7 bases and J by 0 bases, with 12 bases between them. The CDR3 totals 14 residues.